This record looks at one T cell receptor beta chain sequence and its context. Antigen specificity is unknown. Produced via immunoSEQ multiplex PCR; TCRdb's table is partial and in-frame only. Of about 2,900 clones in the sample, around 82% were seen once. The sample is drawn from a study of immune cell composition in non-small cell lung cancer. Findings and caveats of the study: About 80% of squamous and under 35% of adenocarcinoma cases had tumour-associated clones >0.5%. Lung adenocarcinomas had lower top 10 clone scores and clonality than squamous tumours.

V shed 3 bases and J 4 bases; nucleotides not matched to a gene: 12. CDR3 length: 18 residues. Germline-derived CDR1 and CDR2 are MNHEY and SMNVEV (reference sequence). The same specimen was also included in a second study, on CD4 T cells in lung cancer. That report adds: Blood T cells were screened for responses to candidate mutation neoepitopes. In vitro naive T-cell priming might explain some blood-derived responses.

Sequencing was performed on lung tumor tissue. This clonotype was sampled from a human donor with non-small cell lung cancer. This chain connects TRBV27 to TRBJ2-5, with TRBD1 identical over 12 bases. CDR3 sequence reads: CASSFSFNRDRGRETQYF. CDR3 DNA: TGTGCCAGCAGTTTTTCATTTAACCGGGACAGGGGGCGAGAGACCCAGTACTTC.